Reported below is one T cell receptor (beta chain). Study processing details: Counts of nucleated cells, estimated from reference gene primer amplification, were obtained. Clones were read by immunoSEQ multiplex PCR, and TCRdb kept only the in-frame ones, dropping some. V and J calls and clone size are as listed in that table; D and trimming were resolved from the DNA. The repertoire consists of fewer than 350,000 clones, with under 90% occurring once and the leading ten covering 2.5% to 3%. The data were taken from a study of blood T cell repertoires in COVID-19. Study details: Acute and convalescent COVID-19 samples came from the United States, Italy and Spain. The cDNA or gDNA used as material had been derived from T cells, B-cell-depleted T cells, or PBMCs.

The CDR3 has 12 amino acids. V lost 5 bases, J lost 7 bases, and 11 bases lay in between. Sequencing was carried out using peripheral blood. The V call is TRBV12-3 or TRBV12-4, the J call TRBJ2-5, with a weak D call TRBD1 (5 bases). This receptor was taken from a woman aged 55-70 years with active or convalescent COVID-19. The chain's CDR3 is CASSQAQGTQYF. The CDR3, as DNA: TGTGCCAGCAGTCAGGCTCAGGGGACCCAGTACTTC.